This TCR beta chain emerged from a study of cytomegalovirus exposure and HLA in healthy donors. Study as a whole: An analysis done earlier identified fewer than 140 million unique TCR beta sequences from about 179 million T cells.

PCR used 60 Vbeta primers and 13 Jbeta primers. This table comes from immunoSEQ multiplex PCR, and its TCRdb copy is limited to in-frame clones, with some not included. The table includes roughly 110,000 clones, around 82% detected once. V was pared by 3 bases and J by 7 bases, with 8 bases of the junction left unmatched. This CDR3 has 15 residues. In germline, CDR1 is LNHNV, CDR2 YYDKDF (reference sequence). Broader study findings: Information on immune exposure was restricted to one variable (CMV serostatus). Per a prior analysis, the majority of TCR beta V segments were productive roughly 87% or roughly 30% of the time. Sequencing depth roughly uniform across donors was assumed in presence/absence analyses.

Worth noting for this clone: The antigen remains undetermined.

V and J are TRBV15 and TRBJ2-1, with TRBD2 matching over 8 bases. This sequence originates from a man aged 45-60 years in good health and CMV-seronegative. Sequencing used PBMCs. CDR3 bases: TGTGCCACCAGCAGGCCGGGACTAGACTTTAATGAGCAGTTCTTC. Translated, it gives CATSRPGLDFNEQFF. The full variable domain, its missing parts supplied by reference TRBV15 and TRBJ2-1, is DAMVIQNPRYQVTQFGKPVTLSCSQTLNHNVMYWYQQKSSQAPKLLFHYYDKDFNNEADTPDNFQSRRPNTSFCFLDIRSPGLGDTAMYLCATSRPGLDFNEQFFGPGTRLTVL.